Sequencing of this T cell receptor (beta chain) was carried out in a study of blood T cell repertoires in COVID-19. On the study more broadly: Both acute and convalescent COVID-19 samples were obtained from the United States, Italy and Spain.

Sequencing used immunoSEQ multiplex PCR; TCRdb keeps in-frame clones, though not all of them. This sample yields approximately 200,000 clones, of which 80% to 90% are seen a single time; under 11% belongs to the top ten. The V end lost 1 base, the J end lost 5 bases, and 9 bases lay between the germline ends. The germline gives CDR1 LGHNA, CDR2 YSLEER. The CDR3 contains 14 residues. This chain connects TRBV4-3 to TRBJ1-5; the D gene is possibly TRBD1 (5 bases). The sequence derives from an elderly woman with acute or convalescent COVID-19. Input material: peripheral blood. CDR3 in amino acids: CASSQGVGDQPQHF. The CDR3, as DNA: TGCGCCAGCAGCCAAGGGGTAGGGGATCAGCCCCAGCATTTT.